This T cell receptor (beta chain) derives from a study of OX40 agonist ivuxolimab in advanced cancers. About the study: Ivuxolimab, which patients received intravenously every 2 weeks, was dosed at 0.01 to 10 mg/kg.

Findings and limits, study-wide: Dose levels from 0.1 to 3.0 mg/kg saw CD4+ and CD8+ blood T cells expand clonally by week 6.

Losses at the gene ends were 4 bases for V and 2 bases for J; bases not matched to a gene: 12. The CDR3 length is 16 residues. Germline V gene sequence: CDR1 SGHTS, CDR2 YDEGEE. With respect to this clone: The antigen is not known.

Produced via immunoSEQ multiplex PCR; TCRdb's table is partial and in-frame only. This table holds about 98,000 clones, less than 90% found once. The sample consisted of CD4+ or CD8+ T cells sorted from blood, taken in a trial of the OX40 agonist ivuxolimab. The chain links TRBV5-8 to TRBJ2-7, with 7 bases lining up with TRBD1. The TCR sequence derives from an adult with an advanced solid tumor such as melanoma, head and neck, liver or kidney cancer. CDR3 residues: CASSVDRGRSTYEQYF. CDR3 bases: TGTGCCAGCAGCGTCGATAGGGGGCGTTCAACCTACGAGCAGTACTTC.